Below are 10 T cell receptor beta chains sequenced from a single sample in a study of OX40 agonist ivuxolimab in advanced cancers. Assay: immunoSEQ multiplex PCR; the TCRdb copy retains only in-frame clones and omits some. Of about 81,000 clones listed, 85% to 90% are singletons. The specimen comprised CD4+ or CD8+ T cells sorted from blood, sampled in a trial of the OX40 agonist ivuxolimab. Receptors were obtained from an adult with an advanced solid tumor such as melanoma, head and neck, liver or kidney cancer.

This sequence joins TRBV7-9 and TRBJ2-6; D gene ambiguous. The CDR3 runs to 15 residues. Trimming removed 5 bases at V and 0 bases at J, with 8 bases between. Germline V lookup: CDR1 SEHNR, CDR2 FQNEAQ (reference sequence). The CDR3 nucleotides read TGTGCCAGCAGCCGCGGTGACTCTGGGGCCAACGTCCTGACTTTC. Its translation: CASSRGDSGANVLTF.

This rearrangement joins TRBV11-2 to TRBJ1-2; D perhaps matches TRBD1 (6 bases). This CDR3 is built from 14 residues. From germline, CDR1 is SGHAT and CDR2 FQNNGV. V lost 5 bases, J lost 6 bases, and 16 bases lay in between. The CDR3 spells CASSARGYIDGYTF. CDR3 coding DNA: TGTGCCAGCAGCGCCAGGGGTTATATCGATGGCTACACCTTC.

DNA of the CDR3: TGTGCCAGCAGTTACTCGCGTAAGACAGAACCGTCACCCCTCCACTTT. Its translation: CASSYSRKTEPSPLHF. The chain uses TRBV6-5 and TRBJ1-6; D possibly corresponds to TRBD1 (5 bases). Germline loops: CDR1 MNHEY, CDR2 SVGAGI. This CDR3 is 16 amino acids long. Trimming left V 0 bases short and J 10 bases short, with 16 bases between.

CDR3 sequence reads: CASSEVTAYQPQHF. DNA of the CDR3: TGTGCCAGCAGTGAAGTAACAGCCTATCAGCCCCAGCATTTT. V usage is TRBV6-1 and J usage is TRBJ1-5; D is ambiguous. CDR3 length: 14 amino acids. Trimming pared 1 base from V and 5 bases from J, leaving 9 bases between. The germline V gene has CDR1 MNHNS and CDR2 SASEGT.

The J gene is TRBJ1-1, the V gene TRBV10-2; no definite D call. Germline values: CDR1 WSHSY, CDR2 SAAADI. V lost 8 bases, J lost 0 bases, and 7 bases lay in between. The CDR3 runs to 12 residues. In nucleotides, the CDR3 is TGCGCCAGCCGACGGATGAACACTGAAGCTTTCTTT. Its translation: CASRRMNTEAFF.

The chain recombines TRBV9 with TRBJ1-1; tentative D call: TRBD1 (5 bases). CDR1 is SGDLS, CDR2 YYNGEE, per germline. This CDR3 spans 13 amino acids. Trimming cost V 6 bases and J 8 bases, with 17 bases left between them. CDR3: CASNPQPEGEAFF. The DNA for the CDR3 is TGTGCCAGCAATCCCCAACCCGAGGGGGAAGCTTTCTTT.

This chain links TRBV5-4 with TRBJ1-1; TRBD1 is a possible D gene (6 bases). V lost 5 bases, J lost 0 bases, and 14 bases lay in between. The germline CDR1 and CDR2 sequences are SGHNT and YYREEE (reference sequence). This CDR3 region has 15 residues. CDR3 DNA: TGTGCCAGCAGGTCTGGGGGGGGCGTGAACACTGAAGCTTTCTTT. It yields the protein CASRSGGGVNTEAFF.

This sequence joins TRBV11-1 and TRBJ1-3; D gene unclear. The CDR3 is made up of 15 amino acids. Looked up from germline, CDR1 is SGHAT and CDR2 is FQDESV (reference sequence). The V gene lost 2 bases and the J gene lost 0 bases, with 8 bases spanning the gap. The CDR3, as DNA: TGTGCCAGCAGCTTAATGGCATCCTCTGGAAACACCATATATTTT. Translated, it gives CASSLMASSGNTIYF.

This clone came up once. The CDR3 loop reads CASSVRTGQTVLTF. The CDR3 DNA reads as TGTGCCAGCAGCGTCAGAACGGGACAGACCGTCCTGACTTTC. The chain carries TRBV9 and TRBJ2-6; 7 nucleotides align to TRBD1. The CDR3 is made up of 14 amino acids. The trim removed 2 bases at V and 12 bases at J, leaving 8 bases unmatched. Germline V gives CDR1 SGDLS, CDR2 YYNGEE.

This clone came up a few times. The rearrangement uses TRBV27 and TRBJ2-3; possible D gene TRBD2, 7 bases. Germline V gene data show CDR1 as MNHEY and CDR2 as SMNVEV (reference sequence). This CDR3 comprises 14 residues. Here the CDR3 DNA reads TGTGCATTTCTAAGGTGGGGGGGCATAGATACGCAGTATTTT. This sequence encodes CAFLRWGGIDTQYF.